The 10 T cell receptor beta chains below come from one sample, sequenced in a study of blood T cell repertoires in COVID-19 (dated by TCRdb to 2019 to 2021). The library came from the immunoSEQ multiplex PCR assay. TCRdb limited this immuneACCESS table to in-frame rearrangements with V and J called. A share of clones is missing; checked studies link under half to unresolved V genes, and the rest is unexplained. Recorded for this sample are 200,000 to 300,000 clones; roughly 90% of them occurred a single time. The top ten constitute about 0.7% of the sample. Sequencing was done on a sample of peripheral blood. These receptors were collected from a human donor in a cohort sampled during active COVID-19.

The rearrangement uses TRBV6-2 or TRBV6-3 and TRBJ2-3; 8 bases line up with TRBD2. This CDR3 comprises 17 residues. CDR1 and CDR2 from the germline V gene are MNHEY and SVGEGT. Trimming took 5 bases from V and 4 from J; bases not matched to a gene: 14. The CDR3 loop is CASSGDVLAGISDTQYF. The CDR3 DNA reads as TGTGCCAGCAGTGGCGATGTTTTAGCGGGGATTTCAGATACGCAGTATTTT.

The gene calls are TRBV7-9 and TRBJ2-7, with TRBD1 matching over 8 bases. This CDR3 has 14 residues. Germline assignment: CDR1 SEHNR and CDR2 FQNEAQ (reference sequence). Germline trimming cut 5 bases from V and 0 bases from J; bases unmatched to any gene: 3. The CDR3 spells CASSDTGGSYEQYF. As DNA, the CDR3 is TGTGCCAGCAGCGACACAGGGGGCTCCTACGAGCAGTACTTC. The entire variable domain, with the rest obtained from reference TRBV7-9 and TRBJ2-7, is as follows: DTGVSQNPRHKITKRGQNVTFRCDPISEHNRLYWYRQTLGQGPEFLTYFQNEAQLEKSRLLSDRFSAERPKGSFSTLEIQRTEQGDSAMYLCASSDTGGSYEQYFGPGTRLTVT.

The gene calls are TRBV28 and TRBJ2-7; D is possibly TRBD2 (6 bases). V was shortened by 11 bases and J by 2 bases, with 22 bases between the two germline ends. The germline CDR1 and CDR2 sequences are MDHEN and SYDVKM. The CDR3 consists of 15 residues. CDR3 coding DNA: TGTGCCGGACCCTCGGCGGGACCACCTACCTACGAGCAGTACTTC. This encodes CAGPSAGPPTYEQYF.

The chain is built from TRBV28 and TRBJ2-7, with 7 nucleotides matching TRBD2. The CDR3 loop spans 14 amino acids. Trimming cost V 4 bases and J 2 bases; bases outside gene matches: 5. Per germline, CDR1 MDHEN and CDR2 SYDVKM. CDR3 in DNA: TGTGCCAGCAGTTATGGCGGGAGCCCCTACGAGCAGTACTTC. This sequence encodes CASSYGGSPYEQYF. The complete variable domain, with remaining parts taken from reference TRBV28 and TRBJ2-7, reads DVKVTQSSRYLVKRTGEKVFLECVQDMDHENMFWYRQDPGLGLRLIYFSYDVKMKEKGDIPEGYSVSREKKERFSLILESASTNQTSMYLCASSYGGSPYEQYFGPGTRLTVT.

The rearrangement uses TRBV27 and TRBJ2-7, with D possibly matching TRBD2 (6 bases). Germline V gives CDR1 MNHEY, CDR2 SMNVEV (reference sequence). The ends were cut back, 7 bases at V and 4 bases at J, with 11 bases in the middle. There are 12 residues in the CDR3. The CDR3 is CASTSAGYEQYF. The CDR3, as DNA: TGTGCCAGCACTTCCGCGGGGTACGAGCAGTACTTC.

The gene calls are TRBV6-5 and TRBJ2-7; D gene ambiguous. The CDR3 is 14 residues long. Germline V gene sequence: CDR1 MNHEY, CDR2 SVGAGI. V was pared by 0 bases and J by 2 bases, with 8 bases between. The CDR3 nucleotides read TGTGCCAGCAGTTACTCGCAGGAAACCTACGAGCAGTACTTC. It specifies CASSYSQETYEQYF.

V is TRBV15 and J is TRBJ2-7; TRBD2 aligns across 9 bases. Trimming took 5 bases from V and 2 from J; bases not matched to a gene: 10. The germline gives CDR1 LNHNV, CDR2 YYDKDF (reference sequence). The length of the CDR3 is 16 residues. The CDR3 region is CATSPQPAGGTYEQYF. The DNA for the CDR3 is TGTGCCACCAGCCCGCAACCAGCGGGAGGCACCTACGAGCAGTACTTC. Combining the CDR3 with reference TRBV15 and TRBJ2-7 gives the whole variable domain DAMVIQNPRYQVTQFGKPVTLSCSQTLNHNVMYWYQQKSSQAPKLLFHYYDKDFNNEADTPDNFQSRRPNTSFCFLDIRSPGLGDTAMYLCATSPQPAGGTYEQYFGPGTRLTVT.

A few counts support this clone. The CDR3 sequence is CASSEGRVREQYF. The DNA for the CDR3 is TGTGCCAGCAGTGAAGGCAGGGTGAGAGAGCAGTACTTC. The rearrangement joins TRBV6-1 to TRBJ2-7; D might be TRBD1 (5 bases). The CDR3 contains 13 residues. Germline loops: CDR1 MNHNS, CDR2 SASEGT. V shed 1 base and J shed 7 bases, with 11 bases lying between them.

The chain is built from TRBV9 and TRBJ2-7, with D perhaps matching TRBD2 (6 bases). The CDR3 is made up of 13 amino acids. V gave up 0 bases and J gave up 6 bases, with 10 bases separating them. Germline V CDR1 and CDR2: SGDLS, YYNGEE. The CDR3 sequence: CASSVAQLAEQYF. CDR3 nucleotides: TGTGCCAGCAGCGTAGCGCAACTAGCCGAGCAGTACTTC.

V is TRBV9 and J is TRBJ2-7; 9 positions match TRBD1. J lost 2 bases, V lost 0 bases, and 3 bases had no gene match. Germline CDR1 SGDLS, CDR2 YYNGEE. The CDR3 is 15 amino acids. CDR3 sequence reads: CASSVGDRATYEQYF. CDR3 DNA sequence: TGTGCCAGCAGCGTAGGGGACAGGGCGACCTACGAGCAGTACTTC.